This T cell receptor beta chain was sequenced in a study of T cells expressing NK-cell markers. As for the study in general: From sorted CD3+CD56+NKG2C+, CD3+CD56+NKG2C- and CD3+CD56-NKG2C+ T cells came the TCR beta repertoires. Study-level results: The CD3+CD56-NKG2C+ fraction of a handful of donors was also led by these clonotypes. NKG2C+ dominant clonotypes from 5 or 6 donors made up about 1.0-7.5% of CD8+ T cells.

TCRdb processed the 5' RACE reads again and assigns one entry to each CDR3 protein, with no DNA. In all, the sample yields about 410,000 distinct CDR3 sequences. The CDR3 loop spans 14 amino acids. The germline gives CDR1 SQVTM, CDR2 ANQGSEA. As regards this clonotype: Its target is unknown.

This clonotype was obtained from a woman aged 50 to 60 in good health. The sequencing sample was made of blood T cells: a sorted CD56 or NKG2C T cell subset, CD4+ or CD8+ T cells, or bulk PBMC T cells (not recorded which). The chain combines TRBV29-1 with TRBJ1-2; the D gene TCRdb calls, TRBD1, cannot be checked with no DNA. The CDR3 sequence is CSVGQGGRGDGYTF. Variable domain in full (rest from reference TRBV29-1 and TRBJ1-2): SAVISQKPSRDICQRGTSLTIQCQVDSQVTMMFWYRQQPGQSLTLIATANQGSEATYESGFVIDKFPISRPNLTFSTLTVSNMSPEDSSIYLCSVGQGGRGDGYTFGSGTRLTVV.